The 32 T cell receptor beta chains given below trace back to one sample, sequenced in a study of blood T cell repertoires in COVID-19. Sequencing used immunoSEQ multiplex PCR; TCRdb keeps in-frame clones, though not all of them. The sample carries 150,000 to 180,000 clones, under 95% recorded once. Sequencing was carried out using peripheral blood. The receptors shown here come from a middle-aged man with acute or convalescent COVID-19.

The chain has TRBV18 and TRBJ2-1, with 8 bases that match TRBD1. J lost 7 bases, V lost 3 bases, and 8 bases had no gene match. This CDR3 has 15 amino acids. The germline CDR1 and CDR2 sequences are KGHSH and LQKENI. CDR3 residues: CASSPRGTGVNEQFF. For the CDR3, the DNA is TGTGCCAGCTCACCGCGAGGGACAGGAGTGAATGAGCAGTTCTTC.

This clone was recorded once. The sample contains more than one DNA sequence encoding this CDR3. The chain is built from TRBV28 and TRBJ1-2; D not certain. The CDR3 extends over 12 amino acids. In germline, CDR1 is MDHEN, CDR2 SYDVKM. Trimming cost V 3 bases and J 4 bases, with 6 bases left between them. Written as DNA, the CDR3 is TGTGCCAGCAGTTTTCGCAGCTATGGCTACACCTTC. It codes for CASSFRSYGYTF.

The DNA of the CDR3 is TGTGCCAGCAGCCGGACCCGGGGGGTAGGGCCCGGGAAACTGTTTTTT. It translates to CASSRTRGVGPGKLFF. V and J are TRBV7-6 and TRBJ1-4; D perhaps matches TRBD1 (5 bases). Per germline, CDR1 SGHVS and CDR2 FNYEAQ. The germline V and J ends were trimmed by 5 bases and 11 bases, with 24 bases remaining between them. The CDR3 contains 16 residues.

CDR3 in amino acids: CASSGQLNTEAFF. DNA of the CDR3: TGTGCCAGCAGCGGACAGCTGAACACTGAAGCTTTCTTT. This rearrangement joins TRBV6-4 to TRBJ1-1; weak D call: TRBD1 (6 bases). Per germline, CDR1 MRHNA and CDR2 SNTAGT. There are 13 residues in the CDR3. V was pared by 6 bases and J by 0 bases, with 8 bases between.

V is TRBV24-1 and J is TRBJ2-5; D may be TRBD2 (6 bases). From germline, CDR1 is KGHDR and CDR2 SFDVKD. The V end was cut by 5 bases, the J end by 3 bases, with 9 bases between. This CDR3 region has 13 residues. CDR3 sequence: CATSAGGKETQYF. In nucleotides, the CDR3 is TGTGCCACCAGTGCGGGCGGGAAAGAGACCCAGTACTTC.

The rearrangement links TRBV27 to TRBJ1-1; a weak D match, TRBD1 (6 bases). The CDR3 extends over 17 amino acids. Trimming removed 5 bases at V and 1 base at J, with 20 bases between. Germline values: CDR1 MNHEY, CDR2 SMNVEV (reference sequence). The CDR3 region is CASSPADRPDPNTEAFF. In DNA form, the CDR3 reads TGTGCCAGCAGTCCCGCCGACAGGCCCGATCCGAACACTGAAGCTTTCTTT.

The CDR3 nucleotides read TGTGCCAGAAGCCACACAGGGTTGGAAAATCAGCCCCAGCATTTT. It translates to CARSHTGLENQPQHF. The chain combines TRBV5-3 with TRBJ1-5; a weak D match, TRBD1 (6 bases). TRBV5-3 is labeled an ORF, and its function is uncertain. V lost 4 bases to trimming and J lost 4 bases, with 15 bases between them. This CDR3 spans 15 amino acids.

The rearrangement uses TRBV11-2 and TRBJ2-7; 8 bases align to TRBD1. This CDR3 contains 16 residues. V trimming: 0 bases; J trimming: 5 bases; junction bases outside the gene matches: 9. Germline loops: CDR1 SGHAT, CDR2 FQNNGV. CDR3 coding DNA: TGTGCCAGCAGCTTAGATTGGGTCGGGACAGGCCACGAGCAGTACTTC. It is translated as CASSLDWVGTGHEQYF.

CDR3 residues: CASSFEGNEQFF. Here the CDR3 DNA reads TGCGCCAGCAGTTTTGAGGGCAATGAGCAGTTCTTC. J is TRBJ2-1 and V is TRBV5-1, with D possibly matching TRBD2 (5 bases). V dropped 5 bases and J dropped 6 bases, with 9 bases sitting between them. The germline V gene has CDR1 SGHRS and CDR2 YFSETQ. CDR3 length: 12 residues.

This sequence joins TRBV7-2 and TRBJ1-6; a possible D gene is TRBD1 (5 bases). V was cut by 1 base and J by 7 bases, with 11 bases left in between. CDR1 SGHTA and CDR2 FQGNSA come from the germline V gene. The CDR3 has 15 residues. The chain's CDR3 is CASSLVMEGNSPLHF. The CDR3 DNA sequence: TGTGCCAGCAGCTTAGTGATGGAGGGGAATTCACCCCTCCACTTT.

The chain is built from TRBV27 and TRBJ2-1, with a weak D call TRBD2 (5 bases). V dropped 6 bases and J dropped 0 bases, with 9 bases sitting between them. Germline V gene sequence: CDR1 MNHEY, CDR2 SMNVEV (reference sequence). The CDR3 is 14 amino acids. This CDR3 is CASSRGGSYNEQFF. Written as DNA, the CDR3 is TGTGCCAGCAGCCGAGGAGGCTCCTACAATGAGCAGTTCTTC.

This chain joins TRBV10-3 and TRBJ2-1, with D perhaps TRBD2 (6 bases). In germline, CDR1 is ENHRY, CDR2 SYGVKD. V gave up 7 bases and J gave up 5 bases, with 15 bases separating them. This CDR3 spans 14 amino acids. This CDR3 is CAINPGLHDNEQFF. CDR3 bases: TGTGCCATCAACCCGGGACTGCACGACAATGAGCAGTTCTTC.

The V gene is TRBV27, the J gene TRBJ1-1; 9 bases match TRBD1. V was pared by 5 bases and J by 0 bases, with 7 bases of the junction left unmatched. This CDR3 is 16 amino acids long. Germline-derived CDR1 and CDR2 are MNHEY and SMNVEV (reference sequence). CDR3 amino acids: CASSEGTGLMNTEAFF. CDR3 DNA: TGTGCCAGCAGTGAAGGGACAGGGCTTATGAACACTGAAGCTTTCTTT.

The chain uses TRBV5-4 and TRBJ2-3; weak D call: TRBD2 (6 bases). CDR1 is SGHNT and CDR2 is YYREEE in the germline V gene (reference sequence). V lost 0 bases and J lost 0, with 11 bases in between. CDR3 length: 16 amino acids. CDR3 coding DNA: TGTGCCAGCAGCTTGGGTCTAGCGCTAAGCACAGATACGCAGTATTTT. Encoded protein: CASSLGLALSTDTQYF.

The J gene is TRBJ1-5, the V gene TRBV30; D gene uncertain. V was trimmed by 3 bases and J by 5 bases, leaving 11 bases between them. Looked up from germline, CDR1 is GTSNPN and CDR2 is SVGIG (reference sequence). This CDR3 spans 13 amino acids. As DNA, the CDR3 is TGTGCCTGGAGCCAGTCGGGTGATCAGCCCCAGCATTTT. Its protein is CAWSQSGDQPQHF.

This clone has only a few counts. One junction end disagrees with the germline gene, perhaps due to a read error. The chain uses TRBV5-1 and TRBJ2-3, with a weak D call TRBD2 (5 bases). This CDR3 spans 13 amino acids. Germline loops: CDR1 SGHRS, CDR2 YFSETQ. The chain's CDR3 is CASSSPSIDTQYF. In DNA, the CDR3 is TGCGCCAGCAGCAGTCCTAGCATAGATACGCAGTATTTT.

Of note for this clone: It is unclear where the CDR3 begins or ends on the DNA, so no DNA is shown, and the CDR3 is as TCRdb lists it. The chain carries TRBV12-3 or TRBV12-4 and TRBJ1-2. The CDR3 comprises 12 residues, both ends counted. The CDR3 region is CASSPRFGGGTF.

The chain joins TRBV10-3 to TRBJ1-3; 7 bases are a match to TRBD1. Germline CDR1 ENHRY, CDR2 SYGVKD. The CDR3 is 15 amino acids. V was pared by 10 bases and J by 4 bases, with 13 bases of the junction left unmatched. The CDR3 here is CATRRDSPPGNTIYF. The CDR3, as DNA: TGTGCCACCCGGAGGGACAGTCCACCAGGAAACACCATATATTTT.

A single count supports this clone. The chain is built from TRBV7-9 and TRBJ1-1; TRBD1 is a possible D gene (6 bases). Germline V gives CDR1 SEHNR, CDR2 FQNEAQ (reference sequence). This CDR3 has 15 residues. V was trimmed by 10 bases and J by 0 bases, leaving 18 bases between them. CDR3 amino acids: CAILPRGFMNTEAFF. The CDR3 DNA reads as TGTGCCATCTTACCGAGGGGGTTTATGAACACTGAAGCTTTCTTT.

A single count supports this clone. In nucleotides, the CDR3 is TGTGCCAGCAGTCCGGCTATCCTCAGGGGGAGCTCCTATAATTCACCCCTCCACTTT. This sequence encodes CASSPAILRGSSYNSPLHF. This chain joins TRBV6-6 and TRBJ1-6; 7 nucleotides line up with TRBD1. The J segment lost 0 bases and the V segment lost 5 bases, leaving 13 bases of the junction unmatched. The CDR3 covers 19 residues. The germline V gene has CDR1 MNHNY and CDR2 SVGAGI (reference sequence).

The V call is TRBV10-2, the J call TRBJ2-1; TRBD2 aligns across 8 bases. Trimming cost V 5 bases and J 7 bases; bases outside gene matches: 4. Germline CDR1 is WSHSY and CDR2 is SAAADI. The CDR3 sequence is 13 residues long. This CDR3 reads CASSSGSGNEQFF. The CDR3 DNA is TGCGCCAGCAGTAGCGGGAGTGGGAATGAGCAGTTCTTC.

The rearrangement links TRBV20-1 to TRBJ1-1; D gene ambiguous. V was pared by 5 bases and J by 8 bases, with 12 bases between. Germline CDR1 is DFQATT and CDR2 is SNEGSKA (reference sequence). The CDR3 covers 11 residues. The CDR3 nucleotides read TGCAGTGCTCCCGCGAGCAGGGAAGCTTTCTTT. This translates into CSAPASREAFF.

The chain couples TRBV5-4 to TRBJ2-7; 9 bases map to TRBD1. Germline CDR1 and CDR2: SGHNT and YYREEE (reference sequence). V lost 4 bases, J lost 3 bases, and 5 bases stayed unmatched. The CDR3 length is 14 residues. CDR3 nucleotide sequence: TGTGCCAGCAGCATACAGGGGGCCCTCTACGAGCAGTACTTC. Residues: CASSIQGALYEQYF. Complete variable domain (other parts from reference TRBV5-4 and TRBJ2-7): ETGVTQSPTHLIKTRGQQVTLRCSSQSGHNTVSWYQQALGQGPQFIFQYYREEENGRGNFPPRFSGLQFPNYSSELNVNALELDDSALYLCASSIQGALYEQYFGPGTRLTVT.

This chain connects TRBV4-1 to TRBJ1-2; unclear D gene. Between the trimmed V and J ends, which lost 0 bases and 8 bases, there was a span of 22 bases. Germline CDR1 MGHRA, CDR2 YSYEKL. This CDR3 region has 17 residues. For the CDR3, the DNA is TGCGCCAGCAGCCAAGATGGAGGCACGGTGGTGGGAGAAGGCTACACCTTC. It codes for CASSQDGGTVVGEGYTF.

This chain connects TRBV3-1 (or the pseudogene TRBV3-2) to TRBJ1-2; the D is unclear. This CDR3 has 15 residues. Germline-derived CDR1 and CDR2 are LGHDT and YNNKEL (reference sequence). V lost 3 bases to trimming and J lost 7 bases, with 18 bases between them. The CDR3 region is CASSQTGLGVGGYTF. The CDR3 DNA follows: TGTGCCAGCAGCCAGACGGGGTTAGGTGTGGGTGGCTACACCTTC.

The gene calls are TRBV5-1 and TRBJ1-1, with D possibly TRBD1 on 6 matching bases. Germline CDR1 SGHRS, CDR2 YFSETQ. The CDR3 length is 14 residues. V dropped 5 bases and J dropped 1 base, with 12 bases sitting between them. CDR3 coding DNA: TGCGCCAGCAGATACAGGGTGGAGAACACTGAAGCTTTCTTT. This gives the protein CASRYRVENTEAFF.

The gene calls are TRBV21-1 and TRBJ2-7; no check of the table's D call, TRBD1, against the DNA was made. TRBV21-1 is deemed a pseudogene. The CDR3 loop spans 13 amino acids. The CDR3 nucleotides read TGTGCCAGACCGGACAGGCGTACCTACGAGCAGTACTTC. Amino acids: CARPDRRTYEQYF.

The rearrangement links TRBV6-1 to TRBJ2-5; D is unresolved. With 1 base removed from V and 1 base from J, the gap between germline ends came to 7 bases. The CDR3 runs to 14 residues. Germline V CDR1 and CDR2: MNHNS, SASEGT. The CDR3 DNA sequence: TGTGCCAGCAGTGAAGGAAACAGCCAAGAGACCCAGTACTTC. Protein product: CASSEGNSQETQYF.

The gene calls are TRBV7-2 and TRBJ2-7; perhaps TRBD1 as D (5 bases). This CDR3 spans 13 amino acids. Germline CDR1 and CDR2: SGHTA and FQGNSA. The V and J ends lost 4 bases and 2 bases respectively, with 9 bases between them. The CDR3 coding sequence is TGTGCCAGCAGCTGGACACCCACCTACGAGCAGTACTTC. Translation: CASSWTPTYEQYF.

The chain couples TRBV7-2 to TRBJ1-1; weak D call: TRBD1 (5 bases). Germline CDR1 reads SGHTA; CDR2 reads FQGNSA. Trimming removed 5 bases from V and 1 base from J, with 14 bases in between. The CDR3 totals 15 residues. CDR3 sequence reads: CASSEWGRTNTEAFF. In DNA form, the CDR3 reads TGTGCCAGCAGCGAATGGGGCAGGACGAACACTGAAGCTTTCTTT.

This clone was seen only a few times. This chain uses TRBV5-8 with TRBJ2-5; 12 nucleotides align to TRBD2. CDR1 SGHTS and CDR2 YDEGEE come from the germline V gene. V was pared by 0 bases and J by 2 bases, with 8 bases of the junction left unmatched. The CDR3 sequence is 18 residues long. This CDR3 reads CASSLAASGRAVQETQYF. The DNA for the CDR3 is TGTGCCAGCAGCTTGGCGGCTAGCGGGAGGGCGGTTCAAGAGACCCAGTACTTC. Complete variable domain (other parts from reference TRBV5-8 and TRBJ2-5): EAGVTQSPTHLIKTRGQQATLRCSPISGHTSVYWYQQALGLGLQFLLWYDEGEERNRGNFPPRFSGRQFPNYSSELNVNALELEDSALYLCASSLAASGRAVQETQYFGPGTRLLVL.

This chain connects TRBV12-3 or TRBV12-4 to TRBJ1-2; no definite D call. Between the trimmed V and J ends, which lost 3 bases and 8 bases, there was a span of 13 bases. This CDR3 region has 13 residues. The CDR3: CASSFRQSGGYTF. The DNA for the CDR3 is TGTGCCAGCAGTTTTCGGCAGAGCGGGGGCTACACCTTC.